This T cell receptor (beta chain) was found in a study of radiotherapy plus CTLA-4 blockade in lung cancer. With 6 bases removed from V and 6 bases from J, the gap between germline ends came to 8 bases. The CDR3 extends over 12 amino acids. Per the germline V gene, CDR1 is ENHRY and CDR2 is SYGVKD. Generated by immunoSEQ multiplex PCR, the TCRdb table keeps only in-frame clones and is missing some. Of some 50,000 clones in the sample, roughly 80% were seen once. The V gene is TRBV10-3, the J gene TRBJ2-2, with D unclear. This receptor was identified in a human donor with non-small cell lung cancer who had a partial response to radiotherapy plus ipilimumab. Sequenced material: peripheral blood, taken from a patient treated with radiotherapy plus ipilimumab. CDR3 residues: CAISSSPGELFF. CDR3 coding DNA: TGTGCCATCAGCTCTTCCCCCGGGGAGCTGTTTTTT.